Below, 12 T cell receptor beta chains from the same sample are listed, as sequenced in a study of early stage breast cancer tumors. Measured with immunoSEQ multiplex PCR; TCRdb has only the in-frame clones, and not every one. The sample lists some 72,000 clones; around 85% were seen once. Sequencing was carried out using blood. Source of these receptors: a person in their sixties or seventies with breast cancer.

The genes are TRBV27 and TRBJ2-3, with TRBD2 matching 7 bases. Germline CDR1 and CDR2: MNHEY and SMNVEV (reference sequence). The CDR3 runs 15 residues. V trimming: 4 bases; J trimming: 1 base; junction bases outside the gene matches: 5. The CDR3 sequence is CASSSPRGGTDTQYF. The DNA for the CDR3 is TGTGCCAGCAGTTCCCCCCGGGGGGGCACAGATACGCAGTATTTT.

The chain links TRBV10-3 to TRBJ2-1; D may be TRBD2 (5 bases). Germline CDR1 ENHRY, CDR2 SYGVKD. Between the trimmed V and J ends, which lost 10 bases and 0 bases, there was a span of 19 bases. The CDR3 spans 16 residues. The CDR3 region is CATRRDGLRSYNEQFF. The CDR3 DNA reads TGTGCCACCAGAAGAGACGGACTCCGCTCCTACAATGAGCAGTTCTTC.

This sequence joins TRBV5-1 and TRBJ2-6, with 9 bases matching TRBD1. Germline V CDR1 and CDR2: SGHRS, YFSETQ. CDR3 size: 18 residues. Trimming cost V 0 bases and J 3 bases; bases outside gene matches: 7. The CDR3 spells CASSLAPTGGYGANVLTF. The DNA for the CDR3 is TGCGCCAGCAGCTTGGCCCCTACAGGGGGCTATGGGGCCAACGTCCTGACTTTC.

The chain uses TRBV6-1 and TRBJ2-1; 7 nucleotides match TRBD2. V lost 0 bases and J lost 9; bases outside the gene matches: 2. The CDR3 loop spans 13 amino acids. Per germline, CDR1 MNHNS and CDR2 SASEGT. The CDR3 coding sequence is TGTGCCAGCAGTGAAGCGGGAGGGGCTGAGCAGTTCTTC. Protein sequence: CASSEAGGAEQFF.

This sequence joins TRBV5-1 and TRBJ1-2; TRBD1 agrees at 7 bases. This CDR3 spans 15 amino acids. V lost 4 bases to trimming and J lost 8 bases; unmatched junction nucleotides: 14. From germline, CDR1 is SGHRS and CDR2 YFSETQ. DNA of the CDR3: TGCGCCAGCAGCATATCGACAGGGATGCAGGAGGGCTACACCTTC. It codes for CASSISTGMQEGYTF.

The chain combines TRBV6-6 with TRBJ2-3, with TRBD2 identical over 7 bases. CDR1 and CDR2 from the germline V gene are MNHNY and SVGAGI (reference sequence). The CDR3 has 14 amino acids. Trimming cost V 8 bases and J 1 base; bases outside gene matches: 6. Written as DNA, the CDR3 is TGTGCCAGCGAGTATCGGGGGGGCACAGATACGCAGTATTTT. This codes for CASEYRGGTDTQYF.

The CDR3 protein is CASSLITGYSNQPQHF. The CDR3 bases are TGTGCCAGCAGCCTTATAACAGGGTATAGCAATCAGCCCCAGCATTTT. This rearrangement joins TRBV7-3 to TRBJ1-5; tentatively, D is TRBD1 (6 bases). The V gene's germline CDR1 is SGHTA and CDR2 FQGTGA. The V end lost 5 bases, the J end lost 0 bases, and 14 bases lay between the germline ends. This CDR3 spans 16 amino acids. The full variable domain, completed using reference TRBV7-3 and TRBJ1-5, is GAGVSQTPSNKVTEKGKYVELRCDPISGHTALYWYRQSLGQGPEFLIYFQGTGAADDSGLPNDRFFAVRPEGSVSTLKIQRTERGDSAVYLCASSLITGYSNQPQHFGDGTRLSIL.

The chain carries TRBV6-6 and TRBJ1-1, with unresolved D. The germline gives CDR1 MNHNY, CDR2 SVGAGI (reference sequence). Trimming took 6 bases from V and 2 from J, leaving 7 bases between them. This CDR3 is 12 amino acids long. DNA for the CDR3: TGTGCCAGCAGCCGAGATAACACTGAAGCTTTCTTT. Translation: CASSRDNTEAFF.

The gene calls are TRBV10-3 and TRBJ2-5, with a tentative D call TRBD2 (6 bases). The CDR3 consists of 14 residues. Trimming stripped 2 bases from V and 4 bases from J, with 11 bases between. CDR1 is ENHRY, CDR2 SYGVKD, per germline. Written as DNA, the CDR3 is TGTGCCATCAGTGAGCGGCGGGACGTAGAGACCCAGTACTTC. It specifies CAISERRDVETQYF.

V and J are TRBV4-1 and TRBJ2-3; D gene ambiguous. The V and J ends lost 4 bases and 1 base respectively, with 9 bases between them. Germline V CDR1 and CDR2: MGHRA, YSYEKL. The CDR3 has 14 residues. CDR3 amino acids: CASSLTWGTDTQYF. CDR3 coding DNA: TGCGCCAGCAGCCTCACCTGGGGCACAGATACGCAGTATTTT.

This chain links TRBV4-1 with TRBJ1-2; no clear D. V lost 0 bases, J lost 4 bases, and 12 bases lay in between. Germline V lookup: CDR1 MGHRA, CDR2 YSYEKL. The CDR3 has 15 amino acids. DNA for the CDR3: TGCGCCAGCAGCCAAGATCTGGCAGTCCCCTATGGCTACACCTTC. Translating it yields CASSQDLAVPYGYTF.

In its sample, this clone was seen a few times. No DNA is shown, since the ends of the CDR3 on it are uncertain; the CDR3 is the one TCRdb lists. The J gene is TRBJ1-1, the V gene TRBV5-1; TRBD1 reflects the table's D call only, with no check against the DNA. Germline CDR1 SGHRS, CDR2 YFSETQ. With termini counted, the CDR3 has 14 amino acids. CDR3: CASSFGPGGTEAFF.